The text below deals with one T cell receptor (beta chain). Its specificity is unknown. The sample originates from a study of cytomegalovirus exposure and HLA in healthy donors. On the study more broadly: A later analysis reported the 100 to 150 validation repertoires used the same platform as the approximately 670 first-cohort repertoires. Broader study findings: Clusters of TCRs from the first cohort tended to co-occur in the roughly 120 validation repertoires (as a later analysis found). Researchers catalogued 164 TCR beta chains as cytomegalovirus-associated. Rare sequences made up most TCRs, while some public TCRs were found in many donors.

Clones were read by immunoSEQ multiplex PCR, and TCRdb kept only the in-frame ones, dropping some. Of some 110,000 clones detected, 88% appear once; the ten largest clones hold around 2%. The CDR3 has 14 amino acids. V shed 3 bases and J shed 9 bases, with 18 bases lying between them. Germline CDR1 reads GTSNPN; CDR2 reads SVGIG (reference sequence). The TCR originated in a man aged 18 to 30 in good health and CMV-seronegative. The chain is built from TRBV30 and TRBJ1-5; D is uncertain. The sample taken for sequencing was PBMCs. The CDR3 region has the DNA TGTGCCTGGAGGGCCGGTGGAGGGAGAGGGCCCCAGCATTTT. Amino acid sequence: CAWRAGGGRGPQHF. Full variable domain (missing parts from reference TRBV30 and TRBJ1-5): SQTIHQWPATLVQPVGSPLSLECTVEGTSNPNLYWYRQAAGRGLQLLFYSVGIGQISSEVPQNLSASRPQDRQFILSSKKLLLSDSGFYLCAWRAGGGRGPQHFGDGTRLSIL.